This T cell receptor (beta chain) was sequenced in a study of neurological immune-mediated disorders. Findings of the study overall: The highest TCR clonal expansion occurred in HTLV-1-associated myelopathy; multiple sclerosis fell below healthy controls.

TCRdb re-derived calls from the 5' RACE reads in MiXCR, one entry per CDR3 protein. The sample shows about 45,000 distinct CDR3 sequences, 13% of them seen only once. Noted time point: longitudinal time-point 3. This clonotype came up many times. Its target is not known. V lost 3 bases and J 6 bases, leaving 8 bases between the germline ends. Germline V CDR1 and CDR2: SNHLY, FYNNEI. There are 13 residues in the CDR3. Input material: PBMCs. The genes are TRBV2 and TRBJ2-2; D is unresolved. This TCR was sampled from a man between 25 and 39 years old in good health. The DNA for the CDR3 is TGTGCCAGCAGTGAGGCGAGCTCCGGGGAGCTGTTTTTT. It specifies CASSEASSGELFF.